Below, 31 T cell receptor beta chains from the same sample are listed, as sequenced in a study of cytomegalovirus exposure and HLA in healthy donors. The PCR employed 60 Vbeta primers together with 13 Jbeta primers. The repertoire was sequenced with immunoSEQ multiplex PCR; TCRdb's copy has only in-frame clones and lacks some. The profile shows about 210,000 clones, almost 80% of them singletons. Source material: PBMCs. Receptors originate from a male donor in good health and CMV-seronegative.

The chain joins TRBV9 to TRBJ1-2; D may be TRBD1 (6 bases). CDR3 length equals 14 residues. Trimming cost V 0 bases and J 7 bases, with 13 bases left between them. Per the germline V gene, CDR1 is SGDLS and CDR2 is YYNGEE. The CDR3 DNA is TGTGCCAGCAGCGTAGTTGGAGGGGGGGGTGGCTACACCTTC. This gives the protein CASSVVGGGGGYTF.

The chain combines TRBV19 with TRBJ2-2, with D tentatively TRBD2 (6 bases). V lost 6 bases and J 3 bases, leaving 14 bases between the germline ends. Looked up from germline, CDR1 is LNHDA and CDR2 is SQIVND (reference sequence). The length of the CDR3 is 15 residues. The CDR3 sequence is CASRSPWRDTGELFF. CDR3 sequence (DNA): TGTGCCAGTAGGTCCCCCTGGAGGGACACCGGGGAGCTGTTTTTT.

V and J are TRBV4-1 and TRBJ1-5; 9 nucleotides line up with TRBD1. Losses at the gene ends were 0 bases for V and 7 bases for J; bases not matched to a gene: 7. The CDR3 is 16 amino acids. The V gene's germline CDR1 is MGHRA and CDR2 YSYEKL. The CDR3 sequence is CASSQDGGQGTQPQHF. The CDR3 region has the DNA TGCGCCAGCAGCCAAGATGGTGGACAGGGGACCCAGCCCCAGCATTTT.

This clone was seen once. The V gene is TRBV7-3, the J gene TRBJ2-3, with D unclear. CDR3 length: 15 residues. CDR1 is SGHTA and CDR2 is FQGTGA in the germline V gene. Trimming took 7 bases from V and 0 from J, leaving 14 bases between them. CDR3 nucleotide sequence: TGTGCCAGCACCCCAGGCTCCACTAGCACAGATACGCAGTATTTT. Protein sequence: CASTPGSTSTDTQYF.

This rearrangement joins TRBV21-1 to TRBJ1-1; whether TRBD1, the table's D call, matches the DNA was not checked. TRBV21-1 is described as a pseudogene. This CDR3 is 15 amino acids long. CDR3 coding DNA: TGTGCCAGCAGCAAAGACCGTACGACAGGAATTGAAGCTTTCTTT. This translates into CASSKDRTTGIEAFF.

V is TRBV27 and J is TRBJ1-1, with 7 bases lining up with TRBD1. CDR1 is MNHEY, CDR2 SMNVEV, per germline (reference sequence). V gave up 5 bases and J gave up 3 bases; unmatched junction bases: 6. The CDR3 is made up of 14 amino acids. CDR3 protein: CASSMGQLHTEAFF. For the CDR3, the DNA is TGTGCCAGCAGTATGGGACAGCTTCACACTGAAGCTTTCTTT.

The chain is built from TRBV5-1 and TRBJ2-4, with 9 bases lining up with TRBD1. V lost 2 bases, J lost 6 bases, and 3 bases stayed unmatched. This CDR3 spans 14 amino acids. Germline values: CDR1 SGHRS, CDR2 YFSETQ. This chain's CDR3 is CASSLQGAGNIQYF. CDR3 in DNA: TGCGCCAGCAGCTTACAGGGGGCGGGAAACATTCAGTACTTC.

The chain recombines TRBV13 with TRBJ2-7; 11 bases fit TRBD1. The CDR3 contains 15 residues. V shed 1 base, J shed 2 bases, and the junction held 1 base outside the gene matches. The germline CDR1 and CDR2 sequences are PRHDT and FYEKMQ (reference sequence). CDR3 sequence reads: CASSLEGQGAYEQYF. The DNA for the CDR3 is TGTGCCAGCAGCTTAGAGGGACAGGGGGCCTACGAGCAGTACTTC. The full variable domain, with the rest looked up from reference TRBV13 and TRBJ2-7, is AAGVIQSPRHLIKEKRETATLKCYPIPRHDTVYWYQQGPGQDPQFLISFYEKMQSDKGSIPDRFSAQQFSDYHSELNMSSLELGDSALYFCASSLEGQGAYEQYFGPGTRLTVT.

The chain uses TRBV9 and TRBJ2-1; 13 positions agree with TRBD2. There are 17 residues in the CDR3. CDR1 is SGDLS and CDR2 is YYNGEE in the germline V gene. Trimming took 4 bases from V and 5 from J; bases not matched to a gene: 9. This CDR3 reads CASSSGTSGARHNEQFF. As DNA, the CDR3 is TGTGCCAGCAGCTCCGGGACTAGCGGGGCTCGCCACAATGAGCAGTTCTTC.

In this sample, this clone turned up once. The V gene is TRBV7-2, the J gene TRBJ2-5; 9 bases line up with TRBD1. TRBJ2-7 explains the end of the DNA better; the J call may be wrong. CDR3 size: 13 residues. From germline, CDR1 is SGHTA and CDR2 FQGNSA. CDR3 amino acids: CASSLDRGHEQYF. CDR3 DNA sequence: TGTGCCAGCAGCCTGGACAGGGGCCACGAGCAGTACTTC.

J is TRBJ2-1 and V is TRBV5-1; TRBD1 might be the D (6 bases). Trimming cost V 0 bases and J 5 bases, with 21 bases left between them. Germline CDR1 and CDR2: SGHRS and YFSETQ. The CDR3 extends over 18 amino acids. The CDR3 region has the DNA TGCGCCAGCAGCTTGGCCGTGGTCCCGCTCAGGGGAAACAATGAGCAGTTCTTC. Protein product: CASSLAVVPLRGNNEQFF.

The V call is TRBV2, the J call TRBJ2-2; 12 nucleotides align to TRBD2. The CDR3 consists of 15 residues. Germline trimming cut 6 bases from V and 4 bases from J; bases unmatched to any gene: 3. Germline V gene lookup returns CDR1 SNHLY and CDR2 FYNNEI. The CDR3: CASRTSGSATGELFF. DNA for the CDR3: TGTGCCAGCAGGACTAGCGGGAGTGCCACCGGGGAGCTGTTTTTT.

The genes are TRBV7-9 and TRBJ1-2; 7 nucleotides agree with TRBD1. The CDR3 has 13 residues. Looked up from germline, CDR1 is SEHNR and CDR2 is FQNEAQ (reference sequence). V trimming: 5 bases; J trimming: 6 bases; junction bases outside the gene matches: 6. The CDR3 here is CASSPQGVNGYTF. DNA of the CDR3: TGTGCCAGCAGCCCTCAGGGGGTGAATGGCTACACCTTC.

The chain couples TRBV28 to TRBJ1-2, with D perhaps TRBD1 (6 bases). Trimming shortened V by 7 bases and J by 3 bases, and 15 bases separated the two germline ends. Germline V gene lookup returns CDR1 MDHEN and CDR2 SYDVKM. The CDR3 is 14 amino acids. In DNA form, the CDR3 reads TGTGCCAGCAATCCGGGACATCGGGACTATGGCTACACCTTC. Its protein is CASNPGHRDYGYTF.

The gene calls are TRBV28 and TRBJ2-3, with 10 bases lining up with TRBD2. The V and J ends lost 6 bases and 6 bases, in that order; junction bases with no gene match: 12. Looked up from germline, CDR1 is MDHEN and CDR2 is SYDVKM. The CDR3 length is 16 residues. CDR3 nucleotides: TGTGCCAGCAGGCCGACCGTAGCGGGAGGTCACGATACGCAGTATTTT. Translating gives CASRPTVAGGHDTQYF.

V is TRBV6-6 and J is TRBJ1-1; D unclear. Looked up from germline, CDR1 is MNHNY and CDR2 is SVGAGI (reference sequence). CDR3 size: 12 residues. V lost 6 bases to trimming and J lost 3 bases, with 8 bases between them. For the CDR3, the DNA is TGTGCCAGCAGGGTGCGGGACACTGAAGCTTTCTTT. This codes for CASRVRDTEAFF.

V is TRBV5-4 and J is TRBJ2-1, with 13 bases fitting TRBD2. This CDR3 contains 16 residues. Germline trimming cut 4 bases from V and 8 bases from J; bases unmatched to any gene: 9. Germline V lookup: CDR1 SGHNT, CDR2 YYREEE (reference sequence). CDR3 region: CASSPRRTSGSHEQFF. CDR3 bases: TGTGCCAGCAGCCCCCGTAGGACTAGCGGGAGTCATGAGCAGTTCTTC. The full variable domain, its missing parts supplied by reference TRBV5-4 and TRBJ2-1, is ETGVTQSPTHLIKTRGQQVTLRCSSQSGHNTVSWYQQALGQGPQFIFQYYREEENGRGNFPPRFSGLQFPNYSSELNVNALELDDSALYLCASSPRRTSGSHEQFFGPGTRLTVL.

V and J are TRBV18 and TRBJ1-5; D possibly corresponds to TRBD1 (6 bases). CDR1 and CDR2 (germline): KGHSH, LQKENI. Between the trimmed V and J ends, which lost 2 bases and 5 bases, there was a span of 13 bases. This CDR3 region has 15 residues. Here the CDR3 DNA reads TGTGCCAGCTCACCAACAGGGTCCAATGATCAGCCCCAGCATTTT. Amino acid sequence: CASSPTGSNDQPQHF.

This clone was counted a single time. The chain joins TRBV6-1 to TRBJ2-1, with D maybe TRBD1 (5 bases). This CDR3 contains 13 residues. Germline CDR1 reads MNHNS; CDR2 reads SASEGT. V was clipped by 6 bases and J by 6 bases, with 12 bases between them. The CDR3 spells CASRVTGANEQFF. DNA of the CDR3: TGTGCCAGCAGGGTCACAGGTGCCAATGAGCAGTTCTTC.

The CDR3 sequence: CASSQAPDRPTYEQYF. CDR3 DNA: TGCGCCAGCAGCCAAGCCCCGGACAGGCCCACCTACGAGCAGTACTTC. V is TRBV4-1 and J is TRBJ2-7; 7 positions agree with TRBD1. The CDR3 runs to 16 residues. Trimming removed 1 base from V and 2 bases from J; junction bases left unmatched: 8. CDR1 MGHRA and CDR2 YSYEKL come from the germline V gene.

The CDR3, as DNA: TGTGCCAGCAGTGAAGTCCTAGCGGGGGGCCCCCACGAGCAGTACTTC. This encodes CASSEVLAGGPHEQYF. The V gene is TRBV2, the J gene TRBJ2-7; 11 bases are shared with TRBD2. Losses at the gene ends were 1 base for V and 5 bases for J; bases not matched to a gene: 7. The CDR3 extends over 16 amino acids. Germline V CDR1 and CDR2: SNHLY, FYNNEI.

This clone has more than one count but fewer than ten. The chain carries TRBV10-2 and TRBJ2-7; TRBD2 aligns across 7 bases. The CDR3 runs 15 residues. Germline V gene sequence: CDR1 WSHSY, CDR2 SAAADI. V lost 3 bases and J lost 5; bases outside the gene matches: 10. The CDR3, as DNA: TGCGCCAGCAGTGATCTGGCGGGAGTCATCGACGAGCAGTACTTC. Its protein is CASSDLAGVIDEQYF.

This clone was recorded only once. CDR3 in amino acids: CASSLLAGGSENEQFF. The CDR3 DNA reads TGTGCCAGCAGTTTACTAGCGGGAGGATCCGAGAATGAGCAGTTCTTC. The J gene is TRBJ2-1, the V gene TRBV27; the match to TRBD2 covers 11 bases. This CDR3 spans 16 amino acids. Germline V gives CDR1 MNHEY, CDR2 SMNVEV (reference sequence). V shed 2 bases and J 7 bases; nucleotides not matched to a gene: 7.

The V gene is TRBV5-4, the J gene TRBJ2-1, with 9 bases aligning to TRBD2. The CDR3 spans 15 residues. CDR1 is SGHNT and CDR2 is YYREEE in the germline V gene (reference sequence). With V trimmed by 4 bases and J by 8 bases, 10 bases remained unmatched. CDR3 bases: TGTGCCAGCAGCCACGGGACTAGCCCTTCGGATGAGCAGTTCTTC. Residues: CASSHGTSPSDEQFF.

CDR3 coding DNA: TGTGCCAGCAGCTTACAGACAGGATCCCTCTCTGGGGCCAACGTCCTGACTTTC. This encodes CASSLQTGSLSGANVLTF. The V and J genes are TRBV7-7 and TRBJ2-6; D perhaps matches TRBD1 (6 bases). In germline, CDR1 is SSHAT, CDR2 FNYEAQ (reference sequence). CDR3 length: 18 residues. The ends were cut back, 2 bases at V and 0 bases at J, with 14 bases in the middle.

V usage is TRBV9 and J usage is TRBJ2-1, with D possibly matching TRBD1 (5 bases). The CDR3 contains 14 residues. Per germline, CDR1 SGDLS and CDR2 YYNGEE. Trimming left V 6 bases short and J 3 bases short, with 13 bases between. CDR3 sequence reads: CASNQGQVYNEQFF. CDR3 DNA: TGTGCCAGCAATCAGGGCCAAGTCTACAATGAGCAGTTCTTC. Filled out from reference TRBV9 and TRBJ2-1, the complete variable domain reads DSGVTQTPKHLITATGQRVTLRCSPRSGDLSVYWYQQSLDQGLQFLIQYYNGEERAKGNILERFSAQQFPDLHSELNLSSLELGDSALYFCASNQGQVYNEQFFGPGTRLTVL.

The chain recombines TRBV7-8 with TRBJ2-7; a possible D gene is TRBD2 (5 bases). The CDR3 covers 12 residues. Per the germline V gene, CDR1 is SGHVS and CDR2 is FQNEAQ. Trimming took off 8 bases at V and 7 bases at J, with 15 bases between the two ends. The DNA for the CDR3 is TGTGCCAGCTTCCCGGGCGGCGGGGAGCAGTACTTC. This translates into CASFPGGGEQYF.

The chain is built from TRBV13 and TRBJ2-1; D perhaps matches TRBD1 (6 bases). V shed 0 bases and J shed 6 bases, with 15 bases lying between them. CDR1 is PRHDT, CDR2 FYEKMQ, per germline (reference sequence). This CDR3 has 16 residues. The CDR3 DNA sequence: TGTGCCAGCAGCTTAGGTACAGGGCTCGGTAGCAATGAGCAGTTCTTC. The encoded protein is CASSLGTGLGSNEQFF.

This clone was found a few times. The J gene is TRBJ2-5, the V gene TRBV4-1, with TRBD1 matching over 7 bases. Unmatched junction bases numbered 13, after V lost 5 bases and J lost 4 bases. This CDR3 is 16 amino acids long. Germline V lookup: CDR1 MGHRA, CDR2 YSYEKL. This chain's CDR3 is CASSSPGQTKGETQYF. The CDR3 DNA sequence: TGCGCCAGCAGCTCACCGGGACAGACCAAGGGAGAGACCCAGTACTTC.

This clone was counted only a few times. The chain uses TRBV5-4 and TRBJ2-5; TRBD1 might be the D (5 bases). V lost 4 bases and J 5 bases, leaving 24 bases between the germline ends. CDR1 is SGHNT and CDR2 is YYREEE in the germline V gene (reference sequence). The CDR3 runs to 17 residues. DNA for the CDR3: TGTGCCAGCAGCCCTGGCGAAGCAGGGCTCTATATGGAGACCCAGTACTTC. Translation gives CASSPGEAGLYMETQYF. The full variable domain, rest sourced from reference TRBV5-4 and TRBJ2-5, is ETGVTQSPTHLIKTRGQQVTLRCSSQSGHNTVSWYQQALGQGPQFIFQYYREEENGRGNFPPRFSGLQFPNYSSELNVNALELDDSALYLCASSPGEAGLYMETQYFGPGTRLLVL.

The chain couples TRBV7-2 to TRBJ1-3; maybe TRBD1 (5 bases). With 5 bases removed from V and 0 bases from J, the gap between germline ends came to 20 bases. Per germline, CDR1 SGHTA and CDR2 FQGNSA. The CDR3 is 18 amino acids. The CDR3 DNA reads TGTGCCAGCAGCCCACTGCCAGGAGGGGTCTTCTCTGGAAACACCATATATTTT. Translation: CASSPLPGGVFSGNTIYF.